The 14 T cell receptor beta chains below were found in one sample sequenced in a study of shared clonotypes between healthy human individuals. Clones were sequenced by immunoSEQ multiplex PCR, and TCRdb holds only the in-frame ones, with some missing. This sample has around 700,000 clones, with under 95% found just once. Naive CD8 cells were CD45RO-negative, positively selected for CCR7, excluding terminally differentiated effector memory CD45RA+ cells. Sequences were obtained from naive CD8+ T cells sorted from blood. The source of these receptors is a man in his thirties or forties in good health.

The V gene is TRBV28, the J gene TRBJ2-1; D remains unclear. V gave up 11 bases and J gave up 6 bases, with 11 bases separating them. The CDR3 has 11 amino acids. Germline V lookup: CDR1 MDHEN, CDR2 SYDVKM. CDR3 bases: TGTGCCTCCCTGGGCGGCAATGAGCAGTTCTTC. Amino acids: CASLGGNEQFF.

V is TRBV11-2 and J is TRBJ2-1; 9 bases are shared with TRBD1. Losses at the gene ends were 4 bases for V and 6 bases for J; bases not matched to a gene: 7. This CDR3 comprises 15 residues. Germline V gene lookup returns CDR1 SGHAT and CDR2 FQNNGV. CDR3 bases: TGTGCCAGCAGCTACGAGTGGGGACAGGGCAATGAGCAGTTCTTC. It is translated as CASSYEWGQGNEQFF. The variable domain in full, with the rest retrieved from reference TRBV11-2 and TRBJ2-1, is EAGVAQSPRYKIIEKRQSVAFWCNPISGHATLYWYQQILGQGPKLLIQFQNNGVVDDSQLPKDRFSAERLKGVDSTLKIQPAKLEDSAVYLCASSYEWGQGNEQFFGPGTRLTVL.

This clone has a single count. The chain joins TRBV7-9 to TRBJ1-4, with 9 bases matching TRBD1. Germline CDR1 and CDR2: SEHNR and FQNEAQ (reference sequence). The CDR3 has 15 residues. V lost 7 bases, J lost 4 bases, and 7 bases stayed unmatched. CDR3 residues: CASTTPGQGNEKLFF. As DNA, the CDR3 is TGTGCCAGCACTACTCCGGGACAGGGTAATGAAAAACTGTTTTTT.

The gene calls are TRBV14 and TRBJ2-7; the match to TRBD2 covers 10 bases. Trimming at V came to 3 bases and at J to 3 bases, leaving 5 bases not matched to a gene. Germline CDR1 reads SGHDN; CDR2 reads FVKESK. CDR3 size: 15 residues. CDR3 nucleotide sequence: TGTGCCAGCAGCCACGCACTAGCGGGATACTACGAGCAGTACTTC. Translation gives CASSHALAGYYEQYF.

J is TRBJ1-1 and V is TRBV6-4, with D possibly matching TRBD1 (5 bases). Trimming removed 4 bases from V and 5 bases from J, with 11 bases in between. The CDR3 extends over 13 amino acids. The germline V gene has CDR1 MRHNA and CDR2 SNTAGT. The CDR3: CASSAGTQTEAFF. In DNA form, the CDR3 reads TGTGCCAGCAGTGCCGGGACCCAAACTGAAGCTTTCTTT.

This rearrangement joins TRBV12-5 to TRBJ2-1, with D perhaps TRBD2 (5 bases). Germline V gene sequence: CDR1 LGHNT, CDR2 FRNRAP. V was clipped by 4 bases and J by 10 bases, with 11 bases between them. CDR3 size: 12 residues. This chain's CDR3 is CASGYKDWEQFF. DNA for the CDR3: TGTGCTAGTGGTTATAAGGACTGGGAGCAGTTCTTC. Variable domain in full (rest from reference TRBV12-5 and TRBJ2-1): DARVTQTPRHKVTEMGQEVTMRCQPILGHNTVFWYRQTMMQGLELLAYFRNRAPLDDSGMPKDRFSAEMPDATLATLKIQPSEPRDSAVYFCASGYKDWEQFFGPGTRLTVL.

The chain employs TRBV7-2 and TRBJ2-5; a weak D match, TRBD2 (6 bases). The CDR3 runs to 13 residues. In germline, CDR1 is SGHTA, CDR2 FQGNSA. Trimming stripped 5 bases from V and 1 base from J, with 8 bases between. The chain's CDR3 is CASSMGGQETQYF. The DNA for the CDR3 is TGTGCCAGCAGCATGGGGGGCCAAGAGACCCAGTACTTC.

About this clone itself: This sample also contains other DNA sequences that code for the same CDR3. The chain is built from TRBV9 and TRBJ2-7, with a tentative D call TRBD2 (7 bases). Trimming left V 3 bases short and J 2 bases short, with 12 bases between. Germline V gene lookup returns CDR1 SGDLS and CDR2 YYNGEE. CDR3 size: 14 residues. The CDR3 DNA is TGTGCCAGCAGCGCGGGGGGCAGTACCTACGAGCAGTACTTC. Translating it yields CASSAGGSTYEQYF.

The chain employs TRBV7-9 and TRBJ2-7; D is possibly TRBD2 (6 bases). Germline V gene sequence: CDR1 SEHNR, CDR2 FQNEAQ (reference sequence). Trimming took off 5 bases at V and 2 bases at J, with 13 bases between the two ends. This CDR3 spans 14 amino acids. CDR3 region: CASSVSGSTYEQYF. DNA for the CDR3: TGTGCCAGCAGCGTTAGCGGTTCTACCTACGAGCAGTACTTC.

The V and J genes are TRBV10-1 and TRBJ2-1; 7 bases map to TRBD1. V trimming: 4 bases; J trimming: 4 bases; junction bases outside the gene matches: 25. Germline V gene sequence: CDR1 WNHNN, CDR2 SYGVQD (reference sequence). The CDR3 consists of 21 residues. CDR3 loop: CASSGTGDEGPLLALYNEQFF. CDR3 bases: TGCGCCAGCAGTGGAACAGGGGACGAAGGTCCCCTGTTGGCGCTATACAATGAGCAGTTCTTC.

A single count supports this clone. V is TRBV11-2 and J is TRBJ2-5; 10 nucleotides line up with TRBD1. Trimming took 3 bases from V and 5 from J; bases not matched to a gene: 3. Germline CDR1 SGHAT, CDR2 FQNNGV. The CDR3 consists of 14 residues. The CDR3 coding sequence is TGTGCCAGCAGCTTGACAGGGGGCGAGGAGACCCAGTACTTC. Its translation is CASSLTGGEETQYF.

This rearrangement joins TRBV10-1 to TRBJ1-3; D perhaps matches TRBD1 (5 bases). V lost 0 bases to trimming and J lost 10 bases, with 13 bases between them. The CDR3 loop spans 14 amino acids. Germline V CDR1 and CDR2: WNHNN, SYGVQD (reference sequence). The CDR3 is CASSESGRGGTIYF. CDR3 bases: TGCGCCAGCAGTGAGTCGGGACGTGGAGGGACCATATATTTT.

The chain has TRBV11-2 and TRBJ1-2; D ambiguous. Germline V lookup: CDR1 SGHAT, CDR2 FQNNGV. Trimming cost V 7 bases and J 2 bases, with 8 bases left between them. The CDR3 totals 12 residues. In DNA, the CDR3 is TGTGCCAGCACCGGGGAGAACTATGGCTACACCTTC. It is translated as CASTGENYGYTF.

Here the CDR3 DNA reads TGTGCCAGCAGCTTCGCGACTGGGACCTACGAGCAGTACTTC. Its translation: CASSFATGTYEQYF. The V call is TRBV7-2, the J call TRBJ2-7; no clear D gene. V dropped 3 bases and J dropped 2 bases, with 11 bases sitting between them. The germline gives CDR1 SGHTA, CDR2 FQGNSA. This CDR3 is 14 amino acids long.